This T cell receptor (beta chain) is drawn from a study of healthy donors' naive CD4 and CD8 T cells. Starting from roughly 0.45 ug of total RNA, TCR libraries were made with linear amplification. TCRdb reanalysed the reads using MiXCR and keeps one entry per CDR3 protein. The table records approximately 180,000 distinct CDR3 sequences, around 80% of them present only once. Study-level findings and limits: Negatively charged CDR3s marked CD8+ lineage; positively charged CDR3s marked CD4+ lineage. About 13% of CD4/CD8 propensity variance appeared explained by V, J and CDR3 charge.

Concerning this clonotype itself: Its antigen is as yet unknown.

Source material: naive CD4+ and CD8+ T cells sorted from blood, pooled from several donors. The TCR comes from a pool of human donors in good health; the sample pools cells from several healthy donors.

The CDR3 sequence is CASSYGREQTQYF. CDR3 DNA sequence: TGTGCCAGCAGTTACGGTCGGGAACAGACCCAGTACTTC. The chain has TRBV6-5 and TRBJ2-5; D is perhaps TRBD2 (5 bases). The CDR3 consists of 13 residues. Trimming shortened V by 2 bases and J by 6 bases, and 10 bases separated the two germline ends. Germline V gene data show CDR1 as MNHEY and CDR2 as SVGAGI.